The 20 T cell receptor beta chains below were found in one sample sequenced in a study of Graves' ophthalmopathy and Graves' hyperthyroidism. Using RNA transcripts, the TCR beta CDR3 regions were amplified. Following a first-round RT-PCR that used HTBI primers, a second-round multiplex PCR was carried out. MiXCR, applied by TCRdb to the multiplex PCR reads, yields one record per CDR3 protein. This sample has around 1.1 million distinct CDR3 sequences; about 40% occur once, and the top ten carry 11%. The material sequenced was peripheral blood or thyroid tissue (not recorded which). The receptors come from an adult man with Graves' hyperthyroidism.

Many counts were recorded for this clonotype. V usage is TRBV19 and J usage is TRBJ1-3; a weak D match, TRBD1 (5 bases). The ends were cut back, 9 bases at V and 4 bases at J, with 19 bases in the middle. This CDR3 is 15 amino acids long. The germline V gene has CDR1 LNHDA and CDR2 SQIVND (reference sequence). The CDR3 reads CASQQPGTEGNTIYF. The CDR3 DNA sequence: TGTGCCAGCCAGCAGCCCGGGACGGAAGGAAACACCATATATTTT.

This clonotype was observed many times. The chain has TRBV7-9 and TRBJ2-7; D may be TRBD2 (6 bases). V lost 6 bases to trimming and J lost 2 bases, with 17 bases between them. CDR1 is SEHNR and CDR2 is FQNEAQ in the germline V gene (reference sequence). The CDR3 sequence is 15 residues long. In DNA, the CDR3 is TGTGCCAGCAGTGCCACCGGGACTCGAACCTACGAGCAGTACTTC. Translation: CASSATGTRTYEQYF.

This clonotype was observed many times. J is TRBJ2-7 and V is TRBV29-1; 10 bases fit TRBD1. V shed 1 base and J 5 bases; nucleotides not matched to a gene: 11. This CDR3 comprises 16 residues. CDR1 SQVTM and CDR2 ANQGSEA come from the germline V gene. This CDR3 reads CSVEGSPGTGVDEQYF. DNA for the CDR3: TGCAGCGTTGAAGGGTCCCCCGGGACAGGGGTCGACGAGCAGTACTTC.

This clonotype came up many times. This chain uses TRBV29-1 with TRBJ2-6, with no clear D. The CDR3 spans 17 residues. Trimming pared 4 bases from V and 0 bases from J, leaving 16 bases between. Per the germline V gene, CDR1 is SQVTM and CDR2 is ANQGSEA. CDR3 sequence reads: CSVVPLDIFSGANVLTF. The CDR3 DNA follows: TGCAGCGTTGTTCCTCTTGACATCTTCTCTGGGGCCAACGTCCTGACTTTC.

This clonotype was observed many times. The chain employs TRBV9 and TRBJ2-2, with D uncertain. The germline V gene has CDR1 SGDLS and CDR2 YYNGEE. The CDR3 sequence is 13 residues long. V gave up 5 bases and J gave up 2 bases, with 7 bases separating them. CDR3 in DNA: TGTGCCAGCAGTGTATCTAACACCGGGGAGCTGTTTTTT. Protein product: CASSVSNTGELFF.

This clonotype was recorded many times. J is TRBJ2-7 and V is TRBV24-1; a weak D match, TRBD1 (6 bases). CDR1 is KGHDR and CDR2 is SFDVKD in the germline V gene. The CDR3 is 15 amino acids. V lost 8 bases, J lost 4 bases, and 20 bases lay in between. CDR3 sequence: CATTDGTPYGYEQYF. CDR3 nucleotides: TGTGCCACCACCGACGGGACACCCTACGGATACGAGCAGTACTTC.

The CDR3 bases are TGTGCCACCAGTGATTACGCCAGGAACACCGGGGAGCTGTTTTTT. Translated: CATSDYARNTGELFF. V usage is TRBV24-1 and J usage is TRBJ2-2; D remains ambiguous. Germline CDR1 KGHDR, CDR2 SFDVKD. V was clipped by 2 bases and J by 1 base, with 7 bases between them. The CDR3 length is 15 residues.

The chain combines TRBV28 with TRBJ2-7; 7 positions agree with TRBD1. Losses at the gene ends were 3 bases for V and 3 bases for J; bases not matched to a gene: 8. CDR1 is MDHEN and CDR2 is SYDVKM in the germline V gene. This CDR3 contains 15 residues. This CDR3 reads CASSFKGTAYYEQYF. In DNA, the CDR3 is TGTGCCAGCAGTTTTAAGGGGACAGCCTACTACGAGCAGTACTTC. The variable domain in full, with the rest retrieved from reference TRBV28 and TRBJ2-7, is DVKVTQSSRYLVKRTGEKVFLECVQDMDHENMFWYRQDPGLGLRLIYFSYDVKMKEKGDIPEGYSVSREKKERFSLILESASTNQTSMYLCASSFKGTAYYEQYFGPGTRLTVT.

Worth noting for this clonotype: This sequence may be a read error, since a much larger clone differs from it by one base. The CDR3 here is CASSSASARLRGEQYF. CDR3 nucleotides: TGTGCCAGCAGCTCAGCATCGGCCCGACTTCGTGGCGAGCAGTACTTC. The rearrangement links TRBV7-9 to TRBJ2-7; D call uncertain. The CDR3 spans 16 residues. Germline V lookup: CDR1 SEHNR, CDR2 FQNEAQ (reference sequence). Trimming removed 4 bases at V and 6 bases at J, with 22 bases between.

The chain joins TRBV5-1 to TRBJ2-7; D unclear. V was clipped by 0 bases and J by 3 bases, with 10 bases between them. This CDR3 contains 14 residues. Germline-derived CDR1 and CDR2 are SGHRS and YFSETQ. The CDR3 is CASSLGHGLYEQYF. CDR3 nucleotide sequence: TGCGCCAGCAGCTTGGGACATGGCCTCTACGAGCAGTACTTC. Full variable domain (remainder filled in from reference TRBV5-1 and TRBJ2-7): KAGVTQTPRYLIKTRGQQVTLSCSPISGHRSVSWYQQTPGQGLQFLFEYFSETQRNKGNFPGRFSGRQFSNSRSEMNVSTLELGDSALYLCASSLGHGLYEQYFGPGTRLTVT.

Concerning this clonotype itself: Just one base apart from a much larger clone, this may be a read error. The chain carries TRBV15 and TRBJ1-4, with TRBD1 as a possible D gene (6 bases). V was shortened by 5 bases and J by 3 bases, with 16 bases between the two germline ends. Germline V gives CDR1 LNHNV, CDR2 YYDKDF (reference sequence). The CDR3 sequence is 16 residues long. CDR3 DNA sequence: TGTGCCACCAGCGGCCGGTTGGGGGCCGCTAATGAAAAACTGTTTTTT. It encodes CATSGRLGAANEKLFF. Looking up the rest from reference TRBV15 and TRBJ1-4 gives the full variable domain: DAMVIQNPRYQVTQFGKPVTLSCSQTLNHNVMYWYQQKSSQAPKLLFHYYDKDFNNEADTPDNFQSRRPNTSFCFLDIRSPGLGDTAMYLCATSGRLGAANEKLFFGSGTQLSVL.

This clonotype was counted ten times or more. The CDR3 DNA sequence: TGCAGCGTTGTAGGAGGGGGCGAGACAATTTCTGGGGCCAACGTCCTGACTTTC. It yields the protein CSVVGGGETISGANVLTF. V usage is TRBV29-1 and J usage is TRBJ2-6, with D possibly TRBD1 on 7 matching bases. The CDR3 totals 18 residues. V lost 4 bases, J lost 1 base, and 20 bases lay in between. Germline V gene sequence: CDR1 SQVTM, CDR2 ANQGSEA.

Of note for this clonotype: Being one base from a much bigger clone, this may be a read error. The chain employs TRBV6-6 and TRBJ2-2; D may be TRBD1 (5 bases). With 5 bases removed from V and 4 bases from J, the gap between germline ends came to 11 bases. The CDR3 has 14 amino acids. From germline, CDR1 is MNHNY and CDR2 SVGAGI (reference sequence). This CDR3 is CASSEGASTGELFF. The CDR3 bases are TGTGCCAGCAGTGAAGGGGCTAGCACCGGGGAGCTGTTTTTT.

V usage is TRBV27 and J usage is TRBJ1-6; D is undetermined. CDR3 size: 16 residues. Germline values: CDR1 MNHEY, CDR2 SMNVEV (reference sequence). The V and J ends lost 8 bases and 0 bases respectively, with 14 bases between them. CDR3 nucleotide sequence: TGTGCCAGCGCTGAGACTGATAGCTCCTATAATTCACCCCTCCACTTT. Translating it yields CASAETDSSYNSPLHF.

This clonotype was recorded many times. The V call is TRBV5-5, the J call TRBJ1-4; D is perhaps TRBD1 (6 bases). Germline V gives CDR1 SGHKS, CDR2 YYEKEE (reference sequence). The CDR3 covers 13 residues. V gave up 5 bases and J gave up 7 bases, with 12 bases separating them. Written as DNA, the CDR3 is TGTGCCAGCAGGGACGACAGGTTTGAAAAACTGTTTTTT. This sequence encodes CASRDDRFEKLFF. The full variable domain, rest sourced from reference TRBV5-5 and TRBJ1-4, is DAGVTQSPTHLIKTRGQQVTLRCSPISGHKSVSWYQQVLGQGPQFIFQYYEKEERGRGNFPDRFSARQFPNYSSELNVNALLLGDSALYLCASRDDRFEKLFFGSGTQLSVL.

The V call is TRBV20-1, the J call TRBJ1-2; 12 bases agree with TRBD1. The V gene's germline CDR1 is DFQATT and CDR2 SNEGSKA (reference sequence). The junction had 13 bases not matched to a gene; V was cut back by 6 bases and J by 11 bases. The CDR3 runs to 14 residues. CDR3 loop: CSANPGQGARRYTF. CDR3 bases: TGCAGTGCCAATCCGGGACAGGGGGCCAGAAGGTACACCTTC.

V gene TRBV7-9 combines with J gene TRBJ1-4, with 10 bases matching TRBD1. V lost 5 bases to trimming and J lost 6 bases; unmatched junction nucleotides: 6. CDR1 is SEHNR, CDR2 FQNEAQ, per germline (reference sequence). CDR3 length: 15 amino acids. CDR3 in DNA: TGTGCCAGCAGCGTTCCCGGGACAGGGGATGAAAAACTGTTTTTT. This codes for CASSVPGTGDEKLFF. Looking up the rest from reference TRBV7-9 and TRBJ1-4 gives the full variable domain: DTGVSQNPRHKITKRGQNVTFRCDPISEHNRLYWYRQTLGQGPEFLTYFQNEAQLEKSRLLSDRFSAERPKGSFSTLEIQRTEQGDSAMYLCASSVPGTGDEKLFFGSGTQLSVL.

The CDR3 DNA follows: TGCGCCAGCAGCCTACGACAGGATACCAGCTTAAACTATGGCTACACCTTC. Its translation is CASSLRQDTSLNYGYTF. The chain employs TRBV10-2 and TRBJ1-2; TRBD1 is a possible D gene (6 bases). Per the germline V gene, CDR1 is WSHSY and CDR2 is SAAADI. V dropped 6 bases and J dropped 2 bases, with 22 bases sitting between them. This CDR3 comprises 17 residues.

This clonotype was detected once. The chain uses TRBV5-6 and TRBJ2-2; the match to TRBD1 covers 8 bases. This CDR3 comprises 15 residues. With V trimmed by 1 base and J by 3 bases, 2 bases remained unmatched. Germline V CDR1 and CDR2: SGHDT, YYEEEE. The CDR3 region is CASSLQGAHTGELFF. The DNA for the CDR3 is TGTGCCAGCAGCTTGCAGGGGGCGCACACCGGGGAGCTGTTTTTT.

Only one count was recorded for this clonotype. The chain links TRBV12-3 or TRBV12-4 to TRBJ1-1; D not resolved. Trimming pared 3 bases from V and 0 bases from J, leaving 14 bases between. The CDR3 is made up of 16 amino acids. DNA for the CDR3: TGTGCCAGCAGTTTCGCCAGCCCGGATATGAACACTGAAGCTTTCTTT. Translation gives CASSFASPDMNTEAFF.